The present entry profiles one T cell receptor beta chain with its context. The antigen is undetermined. This record comes from a study of T cell responses to AZD1222 COVID-19 vaccine. Study-wide findings and caveats: Two AZD1222 doses significantly raised spike-specific TCR breadth and depth over controls. Only a handful of people who got AZD1222 tested seropositive at baseline. Most donors were white British, females outnumbered males, and clonal diversity was possibly underestimated.

With 0 bases clipped from V and 5 bases from J, the junction kept 5 bases outside the gene matches. CDR1 and CDR2 from the germline V gene are SGDLS and YYNGEE. CDR3 length equals 14 residues. The data were produced by immunoSEQ multiplex PCR, yet TCRdb's version contains in-frame clones alone and is incomplete. Found here are roughly 170,000 clones, approximately 94% of them singletons; the top ten hold approximately 1.5%. Sample: peripheral blood, taken 28 days after the second AZD1222 dose. This TCR was recovered from an adult who received the AZD1222 COVID-19 vaccine. V usage is TRBV9 and J usage is TRBJ2-7; TRBD1 matches at 7 bases. Written as DNA, the CDR3 is TGTGCCAGCAGCGTAGAAGGGCAGGGGGACGAGCAGTACTTC. It codes for CASSVEGQGDEQYF.